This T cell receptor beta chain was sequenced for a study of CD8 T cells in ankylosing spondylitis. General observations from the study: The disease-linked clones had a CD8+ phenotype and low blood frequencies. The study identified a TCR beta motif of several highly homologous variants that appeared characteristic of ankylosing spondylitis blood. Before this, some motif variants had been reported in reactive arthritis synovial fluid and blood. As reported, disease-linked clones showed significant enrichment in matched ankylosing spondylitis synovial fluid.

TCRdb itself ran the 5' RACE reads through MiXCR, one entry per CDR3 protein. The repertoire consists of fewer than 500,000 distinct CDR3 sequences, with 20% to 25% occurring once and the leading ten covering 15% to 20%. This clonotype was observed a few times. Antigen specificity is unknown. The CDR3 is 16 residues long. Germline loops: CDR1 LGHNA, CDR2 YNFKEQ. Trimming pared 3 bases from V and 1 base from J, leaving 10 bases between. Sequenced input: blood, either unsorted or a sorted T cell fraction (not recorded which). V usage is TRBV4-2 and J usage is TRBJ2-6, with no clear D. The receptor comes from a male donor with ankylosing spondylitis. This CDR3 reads CASSHLTTSGANVLTF. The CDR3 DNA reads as TGTGCCAGCAGCCACCTCACGACGTCTGGGGCCAACGTCCTGACTTTC.